One sample yielded the 27 T cell receptor beta chains listed below, sequenced in a study of T cell changes during pregnancy in multiple sclerosis. Clones were read by immunoSEQ multiplex PCR, and TCRdb kept only the in-frame ones, dropping some. The data contain fewer than 140,000 clones, 91% of them singletons. Specimen: peripheral blood, collected before pregnancy. These TCRs come from a female donor with multiple sclerosis, enrolled in a pregnancy study.

The rearrangement joins TRBV5-4 to TRBJ1-1; 8 positions match TRBD1. The CDR3 has 13 amino acids. Germline loops: CDR1 SGHNT, CDR2 YYREEE (reference sequence). V dropped 3 bases and J dropped 5; count of bases not matched to a gene: 3. The CDR3 is CASSSRGRTEAFF. CDR3 DNA: TGTGCCAGCAGCTCCAGGGGGCGGACTGAAGCTTTCTTT.

This clone was observed a handful of times. The gene calls are TRBV28 and TRBJ1-1, with a tentative D call TRBD1 (5 bases). The germline CDR1 and CDR2 sequences are MDHEN and SYDVKM. This CDR3 is 13 amino acids long. V was cut by 3 bases and J by 5 bases, with 10 bases left in between. The CDR3 here is CASSLSGGTEAFF. CDR3 bases: TGTGCCAGCAGTTTGAGCGGGGGAACTGAAGCTTTCTTT.

As concerns this clone: Other DNA sequences within the sample encode an identical CDR3. The chain recombines TRBV5-1 with TRBJ2-1; a weak D match, TRBD2 (5 bases). This CDR3 is built from 15 residues. Germline values: CDR1 SGHRS, CDR2 YFSETQ. Trimming shortened V by 1 base and J by 0 bases, and 8 bases separated the two germline ends. The CDR3, as DNA: TGCGCCAGCAGCTTGAGCGGACCCTCCTACAATGAGCAGTTCTTC. This gives the protein CASSLSGPSYNEQFF.

The genes are TRBV28 and TRBJ2-3; a weak D match, TRBD1 (6 bases). V lost 1 base, J lost 4 bases, and 9 bases lay in between. Germline CDR1 and CDR2: MDHEN and SYDVKM. The CDR3 loop spans 14 amino acids. The CDR3 is CASSLLGAADTQYF. For the CDR3, the DNA is TGTGCCAGCAGTTTATTGGGGGCAGCAGATACGCAGTATTTT.

The chain couples TRBV6-5 to TRBJ2-1; D is uncertain. V was trimmed by 7 bases and J by 7 bases, leaving 2 bases between them. CDR1 MNHEY and CDR2 SVGAGI come from the germline V gene. The CDR3 has 9 amino acids. CDR3 in DNA: TGTGCCAGCACTAATGAGCAGTTCTTC. It is translated as CASTNEQFF.

The chain couples TRBV7-2 to TRBJ2-5, with 7 nucleotides matching TRBD2. V dropped 1 base and J dropped 9; count of bases not matched to a gene: 11. This CDR3 is 15 amino acids long. The germline V gene has CDR1 SGHTA and CDR2 FQGNSA. The CDR3 DNA is TGTGCCAGCAGCTTAGGGGAGGGGCCGGGTAGGGCCCAGTACTTC. Encoded protein: CASSLGEGPGRAQYF.

V gene TRBV21-1 combines with J gene TRBJ1-4. TRBV21-1 is shown as a pseudogene. The CDR3 contains 16 residues. CDR3 nucleotide sequence: TGTGCCAGCAGCAAAGTAACAAAGACTGATAATGAAAAACTGTTTTTT. It specifies CASSKVTKTDNEKLFF.

The chain employs TRBV9 and TRBJ1-2; no clear D gene. Germline CDR1 is SGDLS and CDR2 is YYNGEE. This CDR3 contains 14 residues. The germline V and J ends were trimmed by 0 bases and 2 bases, with 8 bases remaining between them. The CDR3 sequence: CASSVDTENYGYTF. The CDR3 DNA reads as TGTGCCAGCAGCGTAGATACGGAGAACTATGGCTACACCTTC.

The rearrangement uses TRBV6-1 and TRBJ1-5, with TRBD1 identical over 7 bases. The CDR3 covers 14 residues. Germline V gene data show CDR1 as MNHNS and CDR2 as SASEGT. V shed 6 bases and J 1 base; nucleotides not matched to a gene: 3. This CDR3 is CASRMDRSNQPQHF. The CDR3 DNA reads TGTGCCAGCAGGATGGACAGGAGCAATCAGCCCCAGCATTTT.

The V gene is TRBV11-3, the J gene TRBJ2-7, with D tentatively TRBD2 (5 bases). The CDR3 loop spans 13 amino acids. Germline values: CDR1 SGHNT, CDR2 YENEEA. The V end was cut by 2 bases, the J end by 3 bases, with 8 bases between. CDR3: CASSLTGNYEQYF. The CDR3 DNA is TGTGCCAGCAGCTTAACCGGGAACTACGAGCAGTACTTC.

This clone was detected once. The chain combines TRBV12-5 with TRBJ2-5; D gene unclear. CDR1 and CDR2 (germline): LGHNT, FRNRAP. The V end was cut by 3 bases, the J end by 8 bases, with 7 bases between. The CDR3 contains 11 residues. The CDR3 DNA reads TGTGCTAGTGGTTTTCACGGTACCCAGTACTTC. This sequence encodes CASGFHGTQYF.

This clone is a singleton in its sample. This rearrangement joins TRBV30 to TRBJ2-5; no clear D gene. V was clipped by 5 bases and J by 2 bases, with 12 bases between them. CDR3 length equals 13 residues. The germline gives CDR1 GTSNPN, CDR2 SVGIG (reference sequence). CDR3 amino acids: CAWLGPPQETQYF. CDR3 DNA: TGTGCCTGGCTTGGGCCACCTCAAGAGACCCAGTACTTC. Full variable domain (remainder filled in from reference TRBV30 and TRBJ2-5): SQTIHQWPATLVQPVGSPLSLECTVEGTSNPNLYWYRQAAGRGLQLLFYSVGIGQISSEVPQNLSASRPQDRQFILSSKKLLLSDSGFYLCAWLGPPQETQYFGPGTRLLVL.

The genes are TRBV4-1 and TRBJ1-2; D is ambiguous. Germline V lookup: CDR1 MGHRA, CDR2 YSYEKL. Between the trimmed V and J ends, which lost 2 bases and 0 bases, there was a span of 10 bases. The CDR3 sequence is 15 residues long. The CDR3 DNA is TGCGCCAGCAGCCAATTAACCCGGGCTAACTATGGCTACACCTTC. This codes for CASSQLTRANYGYTF.

The rearrangement uses TRBV2 and TRBJ2-7; 10 bases match TRBD2. After removal of 4 bases from V and 3 bases from J, the junction contained 3 bases not matched to a gene. Per the germline V gene, CDR1 is SNHLY and CDR2 is FYNNEI. CDR3 length equals 14 residues. The CDR3 sequence: CASSVASGSYEQYF. CDR3 sequence (DNA): TGTGCCAGCAGTGTAGCTAGCGGGAGCTACGAGCAGTACTTC.

Only one count was recorded for this clone. The J gene is TRBJ2-3, the V gene TRBV28; 10 bases are a match to TRBD2. The CDR3 consists of 14 residues. Trimming removed 6 bases from V and 2 bases from J; junction bases left unmatched: 2. Per the germline V gene, CDR1 is MDHEN and CDR2 is SYDVKM. CDR3 loop: CASRSGRATDTQYF. The DNA of the CDR3 is TGTGCCAGCAGGAGCGGGAGGGCCACAGATACGCAGTATTTT.

The rearrangement links TRBV29-1 to TRBJ1-2; D is uncertain. Between the trimmed V and J ends, which lost 5 bases and 2 bases, there was a span of 9 bases. The CDR3 covers 12 residues. In germline, CDR1 is SQVTM, CDR2 ANQGSEA. The CDR3 sequence is CSVYSRNYGYTF. CDR3 DNA: TGCAGCGTTTACAGTAGAAACTATGGCTACACCTTC.

The chain has TRBV10-3 and TRBJ2-3; 9 bases match TRBD1. Germline V CDR1 and CDR2: ENHRY, SYGVKD. The CDR3 loop spans 15 amino acids. J gave up 3 bases and V 7 bases, and 8 bases lay outside the gene matches. The CDR3 protein is CAITSSGTGTDTQYF. DNA for the CDR3: TGTGCCATCACCTCATCCGGGACAGGGACAGATACGCAGTATTTT.

The V and J genes are TRBV7-3 and TRBJ2-3, with 13 bases aligning to TRBD2. The CDR3 runs 18 residues. Germline lookup yields CDR1 SGHTA and CDR2 FQGTGA. With 4 bases clipped from V and 3 bases from J, the junction kept 10 bases outside the gene matches. The DNA of the CDR3 is TGTGCCAGCAGCTATACTAGCGGGGGGGGGAGAAAAACAGATACGCAGTATTTT. Translation gives CASSYTSGGGRKTDTQYF.

The V call is TRBV10-3, the J call TRBJ2-1; D not certain. This CDR3 contains 14 residues. The V end was cut by 7 bases, the J end by 1 base, with 11 bases between. CDR1 and CDR2 (germline): ENHRY, SYGVKD. This chain's CDR3 is CAINHNPSYNEQFF. The CDR3, as DNA: TGTGCCATCAACCACAACCCTTCCTACAATGAGCAGTTCTTC.

This clone was counted only a few times. The rearrangement joins TRBV10-3 to TRBJ1-1, with D possibly matching TRBD1 (6 bases). Germline V gene sequence: CDR1 ENHRY, CDR2 SYGVKD. The CDR3 extends over 13 amino acids. V was pared by 6 bases and J by 5 bases, with 13 bases between. CDR3 sequence (DNA): TGTGCCATCAGACCCGGACAGTTTACTGAAGCTTTCTTT. The encoded protein is CAIRPGQFTEAFF.

The gene calls are TRBV18 and TRBJ2-1, with 10 bases aligning to TRBD2. The CDR3 has 16 amino acids. CDR1 is KGHSH and CDR2 is LQKENI in the germline V gene. With V trimmed by 3 bases and J by 5 bases, 7 bases remained unmatched. The CDR3 nucleotides read TGTGCCAGCTCACCCGGGACTAGCGCAAGCCACAATGAGCAGTTCTTC. Amino acid sequence: CASSPGTSASHNEQFF.

This clone turned up a few times. The V call is TRBV4-1, the J call TRBJ2-5; the D gene is possibly TRBD1 (5 bases). CDR3 length: 14 amino acids. V was cut by 0 bases and J by 8 bases, with 13 bases left in between. CDR1 and CDR2 from the germline V gene are MGHRA and YSYEKL. The CDR3 DNA is TGCGCCAGCAGCCAAGAGGCAGGGTCAGGCACCCAGTACTTC. Protein sequence: CASSQEAGSGTQYF.

The V and J genes are TRBV5-6 and TRBJ2-7; D is uncertain. The germline V gene has CDR1 SGHDT and CDR2 YYEEEE. V lost 1 base and J lost 4, with 9 bases in between. The CDR3 runs to 13 residues. CDR3 in amino acids: CASSLFNGYEQYF. The CDR3 bases are TGTGCCAGCAGCTTGTTCAACGGTTACGAGCAGTACTTC. The variable domain in full, completed from reference TRBV5-6 and TRBJ2-7, reads DAGVTQSPTHLIKTRGQQVTLRCSPKSGHDTVSWYQQALGQGPQFIFQYYEEEERQRGNFPDRFSGHQFPNYSSELNVNALLLGDSALYLCASSLFNGYEQYFGPGTRLTVT.

This clone was seen just once. This sequence joins TRBV7-3 and TRBJ2-1, with 14 bases identical to TRBD2. Germline CDR1 and CDR2: SGHTA and FQGTGA. After removal of 5 bases from V and 0 bases from J, the junction contained 3 bases not matched to a gene. The CDR3 runs 17 residues. The chain's CDR3 is CASSPGTSGGSYNEQFF. DNA of the CDR3: TGTGCCAGCAGCCCCGGGACTAGCGGGGGCTCCTACAATGAGCAGTTCTTC.

Regarding this clone: An end of the junction differs from the germline gene, which may be a read error. V usage is TRBV20-1 and J usage is TRBJ2-1, with TRBD2 matching 8 bases. The CDR3 has 9 amino acids. Germline lookup yields CDR1 DFQATT and CDR2 SNEGSKA (reference sequence). DNA for the CDR3: TGCAGAGCGGGAGACCGGTTCGTCTTC. Encoded protein: CRAGDRFVF.

This clone was seen only once. The junction does not match germline at one end; this may be a read error. The V and J genes are TRBV5-4 and TRBJ2-7, with TRBD2 matching 7 bases. This CDR3 has 14 residues. CDR1 SGHNT and CDR2 YYREEE come from the germline V gene (reference sequence). The CDR3 DNA follows: TGCGCCAGCAGCCAAGAGGTCGGGGAGGGCGAGCAGTACTTC. Amino acid sequence: CASSQEVGEGEQYF.

This rearrangement joins TRBV19 to TRBJ1-5, with D possibly matching TRBD1 (6 bases). This CDR3 is built from 13 residues. Per germline, CDR1 LNHDA and CDR2 SQIVND (reference sequence). Trimming removed 6 bases from V and 7 bases from J, with 13 bases in between. The CDR3 region has the DNA TGTGCCAGTAGAACGCGGACAGCCCAGCCCCAGCATTTT. This gives the protein CASRTRTAQPQHF. The variable domain in full, completed from reference TRBV19 and TRBJ1-5, reads DGGITQSPKYLFRKEGQNVTLSCEQNLNHDAMYWYRQDPGQGLRLIYYSQIVNDFQKGDIAEGYSVSREKKESFPLTVTSAQKNPTAFYLCASRTRTAQPQHFGDGTRLSIL.